The 31 T cell receptor beta chains below all came from one sample that was sequenced in a study of shared clonotypes between healthy human individuals. Sequenced by immunoSEQ multiplex PCR; TCRdb stores in-frame clones only, minus some. The table includes 2 million to 2.5 million clones, about 94% detected once. Input material: naive CD4+ T cells sorted from blood. The subset here: CD45RA+ positively selected. Every receptor here comes from a man aged 18 to 30 in good health.

A single count supports this clone. In the same sample, other DNA sequences code for this CDR3. The gene calls are TRBV7-2 and TRBJ2-7; the match to TRBD2 covers 12 bases. This CDR3 has 15 amino acids. The germline gives CDR1 SGHTA, CDR2 FQGNSA. J gave up 2 bases and V 4 bases, and 3 bases lay outside the gene matches. CDR3 region: CASSSRTSGAYEQYF. CDR3 DNA: TGTGCCAGCAGCTCACGGACTAGCGGGGCCTACGAGCAGTACTTC.

Details on this clone: At the DNA level, this CDR3 is encoded by other sequences in the same sample as well. The gene calls are TRBV10-3 and TRBJ2-5; the D is unclear. The CDR3 covers 13 residues. Per the germline V gene, CDR1 is ENHRY and CDR2 is SYGVKD. V was shortened by 0 bases and J by 1 base, with 3 bases between the two germline ends. The CDR3 nucleotides are TGTGCCATCAGTGAGTCCCGCCAAGAGACCCAGTACTTC. It specifies CAISESRQETQYF.

This chain links TRBV11-2 with TRBJ1-6; D unresolved. V was clipped by 2 bases and J by 8 bases, with 7 bases between them. The CDR3 extends over 13 amino acids. Per germline, CDR1 SGHAT and CDR2 FQNNGV. DNA of the CDR3: TGTGCCAGCAGCTTAAATACCCATTCACCCCTCCACTTT. Protein product: CASSLNTHSPLHF.

This chain links TRBV4-1 with TRBJ1-6; no clear D gene. There are 19 residues in the CDR3. Trimming removed 1 base at V and 0 bases at J, with 16 bases between. From germline, CDR1 is MGHRA and CDR2 YSYEKL. The CDR3 loop reads CASSQGPMSRSSYNSPLHF. For the CDR3, the DNA is TGCGCCAGCAGCCAAGGGCCCATGTCCCGGAGCTCCTATAATTCACCCCTCCACTTT.

V gene TRBV6-5 combines with J gene TRBJ1-1; D possibly corresponds to TRBD1 (6 bases). Trimming cost V 7 bases and J 5 bases, with 17 bases left between them. The CDR3 has 14 residues. The germline CDR1 and CDR2 sequences are MNHEY and SVGAGI. The CDR3 coding sequence is TGTGCCAGCACCAAGGGGGGGCCCCTAACTGAAGCTTTCTTT. It codes for CASTKGGPLTEAFF.

The V call is TRBV4-1, the J call TRBJ1-3, with 8 bases lining up with TRBD1. Losses at the gene ends were 3 bases for V and 4 bases for J; bases not matched to a gene: 11. CDR1 MGHRA and CDR2 YSYEKL come from the germline V gene. This CDR3 has 17 residues. The DNA of the CDR3 is TGCGCCAGCAGCCACTTGACAGGGGCGATAGTCGGAAACACCATATATTTT. The encoded protein is CASSHLTGAIVGNTIYF.

The chain combines TRBV27 with TRBJ2-2; D is possibly TRBD1 (6 bases). Germline CDR1 reads MNHEY; CDR2 reads SMNVEV (reference sequence). V gave up 4 bases and J gave up 4 bases, with 10 bases separating them. The CDR3 spans 14 residues. The CDR3 DNA is TGTGCCAGCAGTTGGACAGAGGCCACCGGGGAGCTGTTTTTT. It is translated as CASSWTEATGELFF.

The chain links TRBV29-1 to TRBJ2-1; D might be TRBD2 (6 bases). Per germline, CDR1 SQVTM and CDR2 ANQGSEA. Trimming stripped 3 bases from V and 0 bases from J, with 18 bases between. The CDR3 loop spans 17 amino acids. CDR3 DNA sequence: TGCAGCGTTGAGGGCGGGATAAAGGATCGCTCCTACAATGAGCAGTTCTTC. This codes for CSVEGGIKDRSYNEQFF.

V is TRBV30 and J is TRBJ1-1; possible D gene TRBD1, 6 bases. Germline-derived CDR1 and CDR2 are GTSNPN and SVGIG (reference sequence). Trimming took off 2 bases at V and 1 base at J, with 14 bases between the two ends. The CDR3 spans 15 residues. The DNA of the CDR3 is TGTGCCTGGAGTAAAGAGGTGACAGGGAACACTGAAGCTTTCTTT. It yields the protein CAWSKEVTGNTEAFF.

The chain couples TRBV5-4 to TRBJ2-2, with TRBD2 matching over 8 bases. Trimming at V came to 0 bases and at J to 4 bases, leaving 5 bases not matched to a gene. CDR3 length: 16 residues. CDR1 is SGHNT, CDR2 YYREEE, per germline (reference sequence). The CDR3: CASSLGSLAGTGELFF. As DNA, the CDR3 is TGTGCCAGCAGCTTGGGGAGCCTAGCGGGCACCGGGGAGCTGTTTTTT.

The chain employs TRBV9 and TRBJ2-3; D is uncertain. Deletions cut 0 bases from V and 2 bases from J, with 7 bases between. CDR3 length equals 14 residues. From germline, CDR1 is SGDLS and CDR2 YYNGEE. DNA of the CDR3: TGTGCCAGCAGCGTAGCTCTCGACACAGATACGCAGTATTTT. This codes for CASSVALDTDTQYF.

The chain joins TRBV6-6 to TRBJ1-4; the D is unclear. Trimming pared 2 bases from V and 3 bases from J, leaving 7 bases between. The germline V gene has CDR1 MNHNY and CDR2 SVGAGI (reference sequence). The CDR3 totals 14 residues. The CDR3 DNA is TGTGCCAGCAGTTACCCAAGGCCTAATGAAAAACTGTTTTTT. It translates to CASSYPRPNEKLFF.

This sequence joins TRBV28 and TRBJ2-3, with 10 positions matching TRBD2. V was pared by 8 bases and J by 7 bases, with 9 bases of the junction left unmatched. The germline gives CDR1 MDHEN, CDR2 SYDVKM. The CDR3 sequence is 14 residues long. CDR3 protein: CASPAGGWDYTQYF. The CDR3 region has the DNA TGTGCCAGCCCAGCGGGGGGGTGGGATTATACGCAGTATTTT. The complete variable domain, with remaining parts taken from reference TRBV28 and TRBJ2-3, reads DVKVTQSSRYLVKRTGEKVFLECVQDMDHENMFWYRQDPGLGLRLIYFSYDVKMKEKGDIPEGYSVSREKKERFSLILESASTNQTSMYLCASPAGGWDYTQYFGPGTRLTVL.

This clone showed up just a few times. Other DNA sequences in this specimen translate into the identical CDR3. CDR3: CASSTGTASNYGYTF. CDR3 in DNA: TGTGCCAGTAGTACCGGGACAGCTTCTAACTATGGCTACACCTTC. The chain recombines TRBV19 with TRBJ1-2, with TRBD1 matching over 7 bases. The V and J ends lost 4 bases and 0 bases, in that order; junction bases with no gene match: 5. This CDR3 has 15 amino acids. Germline V gene lookup returns CDR1 LNHDA and CDR2 SQIVND (reference sequence).

The chain joins TRBV5-1 to TRBJ2-5; D possibly corresponds to TRBD1 (6 bases). The V end lost 4 bases, the J end lost 0 bases, and 10 bases lay between the germline ends. The CDR3 sequence is 14 residues long. Germline V gene data show CDR1 as SGHRS and CDR2 as YFSETQ. The CDR3 DNA reads as TGCGCCAGCAGCGACACAGGGTACCAAGAGACCCAGTACTTC. It translates to CASSDTGYQETQYF.

The chain is built from TRBV6-5 and TRBJ2-1; D is uncertain. Trimming took 4 bases from V and 0 from J, leaving 10 bases between them. The CDR3 has 15 amino acids. The V gene's germline CDR1 is MNHEY and CDR2 SVGAGI. This chain's CDR3 is CASSSSAASYNEQFF. CDR3 DNA: TGTGCCAGCAGTTCCTCGGCGGCCTCCTACAATGAGCAGTTCTTC.

The CDR3 spells CASTRESPGILGGYTF. The DNA of the CDR3 is TGTGCCAGCACCAGGGAATCCCCAGGCATTCTAGGCGGCTACACCTTC. The rearrangement links TRBV2 to TRBJ1-2, with D possibly being TRBD1 (5 bases). The CDR3 consists of 16 residues. Germline V CDR1 and CDR2: SNHLY, FYNNEI. Between the trimmed V and J ends, which lost 7 bases and 8 bases, there was a span of 26 bases.

Comment on this clone: This sample also contains other DNA sequences that code for the same CDR3. The chain combines TRBV2 with TRBJ2-2; TRBD2 aligns across 7 bases. CDR1 and CDR2 from the germline V gene are SNHLY and FYNNEI. This CDR3 comprises 12 residues. Trimming cost V 8 bases and J 3 bases; bases outside gene matches: 0. The CDR3 DNA follows: TGTGCCAGCGGGGGGGACACCGGGGAGCTGTTTTTT. Translating gives CASGGDTGELFF.

This chain links TRBV4-3 with TRBJ1-2; no clear D. Germline CDR1 is LGHNA and CDR2 is YSLEER. Trimming shortened V by 0 bases and J by 8 bases, and 22 bases separated the two germline ends. The CDR3 has 17 residues. The DNA of the CDR3 is TGCGCCAGCAGCCAAGATCGTGTCGGCGGGTCCTTGTCGGGCTACACCTTC. It codes for CASSQDRVGGSLSGYTF.

This clone is a singleton in its sample. The rearrangement links TRBV2 to TRBJ2-1, with 10 bases fitting TRBD2. J was trimmed by 8 bases and V by 6 bases; bases with no gene match: 7. This CDR3 comprises 14 residues. Germline values: CDR1 SNHLY, CDR2 FYNNEI. CDR3 in amino acids: CASRWTSGTDEQFF. CDR3 in DNA: TGTGCCAGCAGGTGGACTAGCGGAACCGATGAGCAGTTCTTC.

The chain couples TRBV7-9 to TRBJ2-3; no clear D. Germline CDR1 SEHNR, CDR2 FQNEAQ (reference sequence). CDR3 size: 16 residues. Trimming stripped 2 bases from V and 2 bases from J, with 14 bases between. CDR3 DNA: TGTGCCAGCAGCTTAAAGTTCGGCAGAGACACAGATACGCAGTATTTT. This encodes CASSLKFGRDTDTQYF.

This clone occurred once. The chain combines TRBV18 with TRBJ1-2; D is perhaps TRBD1 (6 bases). This CDR3 is 15 amino acids long. In germline, CDR1 is KGHSH, CDR2 LQKENI. The ends were cut back, 2 bases at V and 3 bases at J, with 13 bases in the middle. The CDR3 loop reads CASSPRDKGDYGYTF. The DNA of the CDR3 is TGTGCCAGCTCACCAAGGGACAAGGGTGACTATGGCTACACCTTC. Full variable domain (outside the CDR3, taken from reference TRBV18 and TRBJ1-2): NAGVMQNPRHLVRRRGQEARLRCSPMKGHSHVYWYRQLPEEGLKFMVYLQKENIIDESGMPKERFSAEFPKEGPSILRIQQVVRGDSAAYFCASSPRDKGDYGYTFGSGTRLTVV.

The CDR3 spells CASSPGTSVYNEQFF. In nucleotides, the CDR3 is TGTGCCAGCTCACCAGGGACTAGCGTCTACAATGAGCAGTTCTTC. The chain recombines TRBV18 with TRBJ2-1; TRBD2 matches 10 bases. Germline CDR1 reads KGHSH; CDR2 reads LQKENI. The J segment lost 3 bases and the V segment lost 2 bases, leaving 1 base of the junction unmatched. The CDR3 spans 15 residues.

The rearrangement links TRBV4-1 to TRBJ1-3, with a tentative D call TRBD1 (5 bases). V was trimmed by 2 bases and J by 0 bases, leaving 8 bases between them. The V gene's germline CDR1 is MGHRA and CDR2 YSYEKL. The CDR3 runs to 15 residues. CDR3 nucleotide sequence: TGCGCCAGCAGCCAATTAGGGGTCTCTGGAAACACCATATATTTT. Translation gives CASSQLGVSGNTIYF.

This clone was detected once. The genes are TRBV19 and TRBJ1-5; the D gene is possibly TRBD1 (5 bases). V was shortened by 2 bases and J by 1 base, with 18 bases between the two germline ends. Per the germline V gene, CDR1 is LNHDA and CDR2 is SQIVND (reference sequence). CDR3 size: 18 residues. The CDR3 DNA is TGTGCCAGTAGTATACAGGGTTCGAGCGTGTCGAGCAATCAGCCCCAGCATTTT. Its protein product is CASSIQGSSVSSNQPQHF.

This clone came up once. The CDR3 nucleotides read TGTGCCAGCAGCTTAGGTAGCGGGGGGAAGACCCAGTACTTC. Translating it yields CASSLGSGGKTQYF. The V and J genes are TRBV7-6 and TRBJ2-5, with TRBD2 matching over 10 bases. J gave up 6 bases and V 1 base, and 2 bases lay outside the gene matches. This CDR3 spans 14 amino acids. Germline-derived CDR1 and CDR2 are SGHVS and FNYEAQ.

The V gene is TRBV5-4, the J gene TRBJ2-1, with 9 bases that match TRBD1. The CDR3 spans 14 residues. Germline V gene lookup returns CDR1 SGHNT and CDR2 YYREEE (reference sequence). Losses at the gene ends were 0 bases for V and 7 bases for J; bases not matched to a gene: 2. The CDR3 nucleotides read TGTGCCAGCAGCTTGGGTGGGACAGGGAATGAGCAGTTCTTC. It codes for CASSLGGTGNEQFF.

The chain uses TRBV9 and TRBJ2-7, with 10 nucleotides matching TRBD1. V lost 0 bases, J lost 5 bases, and 8 bases stayed unmatched. The CDR3 loop spans 16 amino acids. CDR1 is SGDLS and CDR2 is YYNGEE in the germline V gene. CDR3 bases: TGTGCCAGCAGCGTAGGACAGGGGGCCAGGTCGGACGAGCAGTACTTC. Translating gives CASSVGQGARSDEQYF.

The V gene is TRBV7-8, the J gene TRBJ2-2, with D perhaps matching TRBD2 (5 bases). V lost 3 bases and J lost 5, with 16 bases in between. Germline CDR1 is SGHVS and CDR2 is FQNEAQ. The CDR3 has 16 amino acids. The CDR3 nucleotides are TGTGCCAGCAGCTTCGATAAGGGCGGGCGGACCGGGGAGCTGTTTTTT. Protein sequence: CASSFDKGGRTGELFF.

The V call is TRBV11-2, the J call TRBJ2-7; no firm D call. Germline V gene sequence: CDR1 SGHAT, CDR2 FQNNGV. The CDR3 spans 13 residues. V was cut by 3 bases and J by 1 base, with 7 bases left in between. The CDR3 sequence is CASSLWASYEQYF. The CDR3 DNA reads as TGTGCCAGCAGCTTGTGGGCTTCCTACGAGCAGTACTTC.

The chain recombines TRBV11-2 with TRBJ2-7, with D unclear. The V gene lost 8 bases and the J gene lost 2 bases, with 13 bases spanning the gap. CDR3 size: 13 residues. CDR1 SGHAT and CDR2 FQNNGV come from the germline V gene. The CDR3 DNA is TGTGCCAGCTCCATTGGAGTTCCCTACGAGCAGTACTTC. Residues: CASSIGVPYEQYF.